This T cell receptor (beta chain) is from a study of blood T cell repertoires in COVID-19. Germline-derived CDR1 and CDR2 are MNHEY and SMNVEV (reference sequence). The CDR3 consists of 14 residues. Trimming took 2 bases from V and 7 from J, leaving 9 bases between them. The assay was immunoSEQ multiplex PCR, and TCRdb's table has in-frame clones only and misses some. The repertoire holds just under 65,000 clones, with more than 65% as singletons. The chain joins TRBV27 to TRBJ1-6; D not resolved. This TCR was recovered from a human donor in a cohort sampled during active COVID-19. Sample: peripheral blood. The CDR3 DNA is TGTGCCAGCAGTTTAGAGGGTAGGAATTCACCCCTCCACTTT. Its translation is CASSLEGRNSPLHF.